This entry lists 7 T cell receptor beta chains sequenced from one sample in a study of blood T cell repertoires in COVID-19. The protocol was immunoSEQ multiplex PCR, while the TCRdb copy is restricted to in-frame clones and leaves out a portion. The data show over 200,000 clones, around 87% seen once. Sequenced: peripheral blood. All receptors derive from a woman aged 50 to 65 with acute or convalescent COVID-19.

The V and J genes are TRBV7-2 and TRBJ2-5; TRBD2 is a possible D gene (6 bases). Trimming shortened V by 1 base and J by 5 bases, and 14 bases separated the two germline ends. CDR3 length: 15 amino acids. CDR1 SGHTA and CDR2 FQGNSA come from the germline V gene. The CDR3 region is CASSLVGDGGETQYF. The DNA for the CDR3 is TGTGCCAGCAGCTTAGTCGGGGATGGGGGGGAGACCCAGTACTTC.

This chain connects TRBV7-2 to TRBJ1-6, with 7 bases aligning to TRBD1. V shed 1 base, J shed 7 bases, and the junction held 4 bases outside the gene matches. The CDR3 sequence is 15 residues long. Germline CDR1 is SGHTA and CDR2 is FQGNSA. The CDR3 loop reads CASSLEAGGNSPLHF. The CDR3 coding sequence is TGTGCCAGCAGCTTAGAGGCAGGGGGGAATTCACCCCTCCACTTT.

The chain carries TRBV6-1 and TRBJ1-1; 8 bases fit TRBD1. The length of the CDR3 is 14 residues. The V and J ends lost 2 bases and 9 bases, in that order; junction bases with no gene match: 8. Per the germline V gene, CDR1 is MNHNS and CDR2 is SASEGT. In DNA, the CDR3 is TGTGCCAGCAGTGAATCGACAGGGGTTGTACAAGCTTTCTTT. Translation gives CASSESTGVVQAFF.

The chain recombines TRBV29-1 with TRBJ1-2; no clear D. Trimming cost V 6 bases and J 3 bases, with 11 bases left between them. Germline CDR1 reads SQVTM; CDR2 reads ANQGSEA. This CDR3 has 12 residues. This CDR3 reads CSVGPEDYGYTF. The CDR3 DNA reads TGCAGCGTAGGGCCGGAGGACTATGGCTACACCTTC. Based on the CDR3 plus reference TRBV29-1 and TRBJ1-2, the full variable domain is SAVISQKPSRDICQRGTSLTIQCQVDSQVTMMFWYRQQPGQSLTLIATANQGSEATYESGFVIDKFPISRPNLTFSTLTVSNMSPEDSSIYLCSVGPEDYGYTFGSGTRLTVV.

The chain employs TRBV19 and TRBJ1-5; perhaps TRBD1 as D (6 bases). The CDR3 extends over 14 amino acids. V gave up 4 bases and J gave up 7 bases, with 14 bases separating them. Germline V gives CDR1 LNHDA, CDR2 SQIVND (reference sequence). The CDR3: CASSTGPQGQPQHF. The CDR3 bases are TGTGCCAGTAGTACTGGACCTCAGGGGCAGCCCCAGCATTTT. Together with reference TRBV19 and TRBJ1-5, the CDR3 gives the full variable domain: DGGITQSPKYLFRKEGQNVTLSCEQNLNHDAMYWYRQDPGQGLRLIYYSQIVNDFQKGDIAEGYSVSREKKESFPLTVTSAQKNPTAFYLCASSTGPQGQPQHFGDGTRLSIL.

CDR3 bases: TGTGCCAGCAGCTTACGGGACAGAGGACTGCCGGAGCAGTTCTTC. Translating gives CASSLRDRGLPEQFF. The V and J genes are TRBV7-8 and TRBJ2-1; 7 bases align to TRBD1. The CDR3 is 15 residues long. Trimming cost V 2 bases and J 10 bases; bases outside gene matches: 11. CDR1 and CDR2 from the germline V gene are SGHVS and FQNEAQ.

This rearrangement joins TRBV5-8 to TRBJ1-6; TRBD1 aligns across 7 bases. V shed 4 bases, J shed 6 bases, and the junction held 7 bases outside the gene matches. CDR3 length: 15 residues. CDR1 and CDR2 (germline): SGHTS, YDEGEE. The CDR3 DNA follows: TGTGCCAGCAGCCTACGGGACAGCCTTAATTCACCCCTCCACTTT. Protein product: CASSLRDSLNSPLHF. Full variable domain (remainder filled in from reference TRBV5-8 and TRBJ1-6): EAGVTQSPTHLIKTRGQQATLRCSPISGHTSVYWYQQALGLGLQFLLWYDEGEERNRGNFPPRFSGRQFPNYSSELNVNALELEDSALYLCASSLRDSLNSPLHFGNGTRLTVT.